What follows are 21 T cell receptor beta chains derived from one specimen sequenced in a study of early T cells in non-severe SARS-CoV-2 infection. One entry per CDR3 protein results from TCRdb running MiXCR on the 5' RACE reads. Altogether tens of thousands of distinct CDR3 sequences are present, roughly an eighth being singletons, with the ten largest covering about 8.3%. Input material: whole blood. Receptor source: an adult who was a healthcare worker with PCR-confirmed SARS-CoV-2 infection or an uninfected control (not recorded which).

The CDR3 loop is CASSLQGGINNEQFF. The CDR3 DNA reads as TGTGCCAGCAGCTTGCAAGGGGGAATTAACAATGAGCAGTTCTTC. This rearrangement joins TRBV5-4 to TRBJ2-1; D is perhaps TRBD1 (6 bases). Trimming cost V 1 base and J 5 bases, with 13 bases left between them. The CDR3 loop spans 15 amino acids. Germline values: CDR1 SGHNT, CDR2 YYREEE (reference sequence).

The J gene is TRBJ2-2, the V gene TRBV25-1, with D possibly being TRBD2 (5 bases). Looked up from germline, CDR1 is MGHDK and CDR2 is SYGVNS. This CDR3 has 15 residues. The V and J ends lost 4 bases and 0 bases respectively, with 9 bases between them. The CDR3 spells CASSGELPNTGELFF. The CDR3 region has the DNA TGTGCCAGCAGTGGGGAGTTACCGAACACCGGGGAGCTGTTTTTT.

This clonotype was seen at least ten times. V and J are TRBV12-3 or TRBV12-4 and TRBJ1-4; D unresolved. Between the trimmed V and J ends, which lost 6 bases and 10 bases, there was a span of 15 bases. The CDR3 has 13 residues. The CDR3 nucleotides read TGTGCCAGCAGCGAGGGTTTACCTGGAAAACTGTTTTTT. This gives the protein CASSEGLPGKLFF.

This clonotype was detected only a few times. The chain links TRBV9 to TRBJ2-3; no clear D. Germline V gives CDR1 SGDLS, CDR2 YYNGEE. Trimming removed 4 bases at V and 4 bases at J, with 7 bases between. The CDR3 length is 12 residues. The CDR3 nucleotides read TGTGCCAGCAGCTCGATTCCAGATACGCAGTATTTT. It encodes CASSSIPDTQYF.

This clonotype appeared a few times. The chain has TRBV6-5 and TRBJ1-2, with 7 bases matching TRBD1. The V gene end was trimmed by 3 bases and the J gene end by 0 bases; junction bases not matched to a gene: 4. Germline CDR1 reads MNHEY; CDR2 reads SVGAGI. This CDR3 has 15 amino acids. This CDR3 is CASSYQGGTNYGYTF. CDR3 nucleotides: TGTGCCAGCAGTTATCAGGGGGGGACTAACTATGGCTACACCTTC.

This clonotype showed up many times. CDR3 sequence: CSASYGLREQFF. CDR3 DNA: TGCAGTGCTAGTTACGGGCTTCGCGAGCAGTTCTTC. The chain combines TRBV20-1 with TRBJ2-1, with unresolved D. This CDR3 has 12 residues. Looked up from germline, CDR1 is DFQATT and CDR2 is SNEGSKA (reference sequence). Trimming took off 3 bases at V and 10 bases at J, with 13 bases between the two ends.

This clonotype was counted many times. The rearrangement links TRBV19 to TRBJ2-7; maybe TRBD2 (6 bases). This CDR3 spans 16 amino acids. Per germline, CDR1 LNHDA and CDR2 SQIVND (reference sequence). Trimming took off 5 bases at V and 4 bases at J, with 21 bases between the two ends. The DNA for the CDR3 is TGTGCCAGTAGTCGAGACGGGGGACCCGGAGGGTACGAGCAGTACTTC. This sequence encodes CASSRDGGPGGYEQYF. The full variable domain, rest sourced from reference TRBV19 and TRBJ2-7, is DGGITQSPKYLFRKEGQNVTLSCEQNLNHDAMYWYRQDPGQGLRLIYYSQIVNDFQKGDIAEGYSVSREKKESFPLTVTSAQKNPTAFYLCASSRDGGPGGYEQYFGPGTRLTVT.

This clonotype occurred many times. The rearrangement joins TRBV20-1 to TRBJ2-1, with 10 bases that match TRBD2. The CDR3 length is 15 residues. V dropped 6 bases and J dropped 4; count of bases not matched to a gene: 9. The germline CDR1 and CDR2 sequences are DFQATT and SNEGSKA (reference sequence). CDR3 loop: CSATEREGWYNEQFF. Written as DNA, the CDR3 is TGCAGTGCCACCGAGCGGGAGGGCTGGTACAATGAGCAGTTCTTC.

This clonotype was counted a few times. The genes are TRBV28 and TRBJ2-5; D is possibly TRBD2 (6 bases). Trimming cost V 4 bases and J 4 bases, with 16 bases left between them. From germline, CDR1 is MDHEN and CDR2 SYDVKM. The CDR3 is 15 residues long. The CDR3 region has the DNA TGTGCCAGCAGTTCTCGTCGGGAGAGGCGAGAGACCCAGTACTTC. It yields the protein CASSSRRERRETQYF.

This clonotype was counted many times. The chain couples TRBV28 to TRBJ2-5, with unresolved D. V was trimmed by 5 bases and J by 1 base, leaving 17 bases between them. The CDR3 contains 16 residues. Germline CDR1 MDHEN, CDR2 SYDVKM. CDR3 protein: CASSPLIGRSQETQYF. DNA for the CDR3: TGTGCCAGCAGTCCTCTTATCGGACGGTCCCAAGAGACCCAGTACTTC. Based on the CDR3 plus reference TRBV28 and TRBJ2-5, the full variable domain is DVKVTQSSRYLVKRTGEKVFLECVQDMDHENMFWYRQDPGLGLRLIYFSYDVKMKEKGDIPEGYSVSREKKERFSLILESASTNQTSMYLCASSPLIGRSQETQYFGPGTRLLVL.

Details on this clonotype: The missing conserved phenylalanine or tryptophan at the end of this CDR3 makes a read error likely. V is TRBV12-3 or TRBV12-4 and J is TRBJ2-1; D possibly corresponds to TRBD2 (5 bases). The CDR3 has 14 amino acids. V gave up 2 bases and J gave up 4 bases, with 9 bases separating them. The CDR3, as DNA: TGTGCCAGCAGTTTAAATAGCGCATACAATGAGCAGTTCTCC. Protein sequence: CASSLNSAYNEQFS.

To note about this clonotype: A single base separates this from a much larger clone, so it may be a read error. No conserved phenylalanine or tryptophan is present at the end of the CDR3, so a read error is the likely explanation. The chain uses TRBV6-1 and TRBJ2-3, with 8 positions matching TRBD2. The CDR3 consists of 13 residues. The V segment lost 9 bases and the J segment 3 bases; nucleotides outside the gene matches: 5. Germline V lookup: CDR1 MNHNS, CDR2 SASEGT. This CDR3 reads CASWSGRTDTQYS. The CDR3 DNA reads TGTGCCAGTTGGAGCGGGAGAACAGATACGCAGTATTCT.

This clonotype appeared many times. The chain employs TRBV28 and TRBJ2-7, with D perhaps being TRBD1 or TRBD2 (5 bases each). Germline lookup yields CDR1 MDHEN and CDR2 SYDVKM. The CDR3 totals 16 residues. Deletions cut 1 base from V and 3 bases from J, with 16 bases between. The CDR3 nucleotides are TGTGCCAGCAGTTTATATGACGGGACGGAGGTCTACGAGCAGTACTTC. Amino acids: CASSLYDGTEVYEQYF.

The gene calls are TRBV6-2 or TRBV6-3 and TRBJ2-7; TRBD1 aligns across 9 bases. This CDR3 region has 16 residues. CDR1 is MNHEY and CDR2 is SVGEGT in the germline V gene. The V gene end was trimmed by 0 bases and the J gene end by 2 bases; junction bases not matched to a gene: 5. CDR3 sequence reads: CASSYSRDRAAYEQYF. The CDR3 DNA follows: TGTGCCAGCAGTTACTCGAGGGACAGGGCTGCCTACGAGCAGTACTTC.

This clonotype was counted a few times. The J gene is TRBJ2-7, the V gene TRBV11-1; tentative D call: TRBD1 (5 bases). The V and J ends lost 6 bases and 3 bases respectively, with 12 bases between them. CDR3 length: 13 amino acids. Germline CDR1 and CDR2: SGHAT and FQDESV (reference sequence). The DNA for the CDR3 is TGTGCCAGCAGAAAAGGACAAAACTACGAGCAGTACTTC. It encodes CASRKGQNYEQYF.

This rearrangement joins TRBV28 to TRBJ1-1; D uncertain. CDR1 MDHEN and CDR2 SYDVKM come from the germline V gene. CDR3 length: 12 residues. The V end was cut by 8 bases, the J end by 1 base, with 8 bases between. The CDR3: CASHKGNTEAFF. CDR3 nucleotide sequence: TGTGCCAGCCACAAGGGGAACACTGAAGCTTTCTTT.

This clonotype was seen a few times. The chain employs TRBV28 and TRBJ2-7; D may be TRBD1 or TRBD2 (5 bases each). The germline V gene encodes CDR1 MDHEN and CDR2 SYDVKM. V gave up 2 bases and J gave up 0 bases, with 8 bases separating them. The CDR3 consists of 14 residues. This chain's CDR3 is CASSLRGLSYEQYF. DNA for the CDR3: TGTGCCAGCAGTTTACGGGGCCTCTCCTACGAGCAGTACTTC.

CDR3 sequence reads: CASSLGQLSYEQYF. The CDR3 DNA is TGTGCCAGCAGCTTGGGGCAGCTCTCCTACGAGCAGTACTTC. The rearrangement joins TRBV5-6 to TRBJ2-7; D gene ambiguous. The CDR3 consists of 14 residues. The V end lost 0 bases, the J end lost 0 bases, and 7 bases lay between the germline ends. Germline CDR1 and CDR2: SGHDT and YYEEEE.

The genes are TRBV20-1 and TRBJ2-3; possible D gene TRBD1, 5 bases. The CDR3 covers 11 residues. The germline V gene has CDR1 DFQATT and CDR2 SNEGSKA (reference sequence). The CDR3 loop reads CSQGSTDTQYF. As DNA, the CDR3 is TGCAGCCAGGGTAGCACAGATACGCAGTATTTT.

At least ten counts were recorded for this clonotype. The rearrangement links TRBV5-1 to TRBJ2-1; a possible D gene is TRBD2 (5 bases). Trimming stripped 4 bases from V and 10 bases from J, with 18 bases between. In germline, CDR1 is SGHRS, CDR2 YFSETQ. The CDR3 runs 14 residues. Here the CDR3 DNA reads TGCGCCAGCAGCGAGGCTCTACGCGGCGGGGAGCAGTTCTTC. Amino acid sequence: CASSEALRGGEQFF.

The chain is built from TRBV7-8 and TRBJ2-7; 12 bases are a match to TRBD2. V trimming: 0 bases; J trimming: 5 bases; junction bases outside the gene matches: 8. Germline-derived CDR1 and CDR2 are SGHVS and FQNEAQ. The CDR3 is 17 residues long. The CDR3 sequence is CASSLAVLAGGRHEQYF. The DNA of the CDR3 is TGTGCCAGCAGCTTAGCCGTACTAGCGGGAGGTCGCCACGAGCAGTACTTC.